These 5 T cell receptor beta chains were sequenced from one sample in a study of Graves' ophthalmopathy and Graves' hyperthyroidism. Amplification of the TCR beta CDR3 regions used RNA transcripts (as template). Second-round multiplex PCR followed a first-round RT-PCR using HTBI primers. TCRdb reprocessed the multiplex PCR reads via MiXCR and lists one record per CDR3 protein. The sample consists of just over 400,000 distinct CDR3 sequences, about 21% of them appearing once. The sample comprised peripheral blood. The source of these receptors is a young woman with stable Graves' hyperthyroidism.

This clonotype was observed many times. The chain has TRBV9 and TRBJ1-2, with no clear D. The CDR3 covers 15 residues. The germline gives CDR1 SGDLS, CDR2 YYNGEE. Trimming stripped 0 bases from V and 6 bases from J, with 15 bases between. Here the CDR3 DNA reads TGTGCCAGCAGCGTAGAGGACGAAGGGCGCGATGGCTACACCTTC. This gives the protein CASSVEDEGRDGYTF.

This clonotype was found many times. This chain connects TRBV19 to TRBJ2-2; 8 positions agree with TRBD1. The CDR3 contains 15 residues. CDR1 is LNHDA, CDR2 SQIVND, per germline (reference sequence). V shed 1 base and J 4 bases; nucleotides not matched to a gene: 2. Here the CDR3 DNA reads TGTGCCAGTAGTATAGCCAGGGGGCTCACCGGGGAGCTGTTTTTT. Its translation is CASSIARGLTGELFF.

This clonotype was observed many times. This chain connects TRBV4-1 to TRBJ2-5, with D perhaps matching TRBD1 or TRBD2 (5 bases each). CDR1 MGHRA and CDR2 YSYEKL come from the germline V gene. V was trimmed by 4 bases and J by 2 bases, leaving 17 bases between them. The CDR3 spans 16 residues. CDR3 sequence reads: CASSLPYRGRQETQYF. CDR3 bases: TGCGCCAGCAGCCTCCCCTATCGGGGCCGACAAGAGACCCAGTACTTC.

This clonotype was detected many times. The chain joins TRBV27 to TRBJ2-7; no definite D call. V gave up 3 bases and J gave up 0 bases, with 12 bases separating them. Germline V gene data show CDR1 as MNHEY and CDR2 as SMNVEV (reference sequence). The CDR3 is made up of 15 amino acids. DNA of the CDR3: TGTGCCAGCAGTTTTAGAAACGCCCCCTCCTACGAGCAGTACTTC. Amino acids: CASSFRNAPSYEQYF.

V usage is TRBV30 and J usage is TRBJ1-5, with D unclear. V lost 1 base to trimming and J lost 4 bases, with 8 bases between them. The CDR3 contains 13 residues. Per the germline V gene, CDR1 is GTSNPN and CDR2 is SVGIG (reference sequence). The CDR3 region has the DNA TGTGCCTGGAGTGGTATGGAGAATCAGCCCCAGCATTTT. Translating it yields CAWSGMENQPQHF.